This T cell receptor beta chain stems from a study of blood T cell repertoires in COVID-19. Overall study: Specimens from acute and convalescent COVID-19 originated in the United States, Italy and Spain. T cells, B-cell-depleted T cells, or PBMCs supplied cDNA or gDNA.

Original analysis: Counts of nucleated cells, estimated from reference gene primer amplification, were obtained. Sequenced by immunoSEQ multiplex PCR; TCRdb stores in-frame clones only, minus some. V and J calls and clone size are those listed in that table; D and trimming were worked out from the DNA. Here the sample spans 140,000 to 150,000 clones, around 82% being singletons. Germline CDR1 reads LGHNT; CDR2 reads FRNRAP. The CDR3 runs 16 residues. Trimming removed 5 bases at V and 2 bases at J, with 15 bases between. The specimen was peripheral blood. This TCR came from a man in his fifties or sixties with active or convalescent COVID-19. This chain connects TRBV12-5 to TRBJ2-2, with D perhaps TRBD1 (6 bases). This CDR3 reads CASGLFTGSNTGELFF. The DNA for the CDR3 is TGTGCTAGTGGTCTCTTTACAGGGTCTAACACCGGGGAGCTGTTTTTT.